These 25 T cell receptor beta chains came from one sample sequenced in a study of early T cells in non-severe SARS-CoV-2 infection. One entry per CDR3 protein results from TCRdb running MiXCR on the 5' RACE reads. The sample lists tens of thousands of distinct CDR3 sequences; roughly a tenth were seen once. The sample was whole blood. Source of these receptors: an adult who was a healthcare worker with PCR-confirmed SARS-CoV-2 infection or an uninfected control (not recorded which).

The rearrangement uses TRBV4-1 and TRBJ2-1, with a weak D call TRBD1 (6 bases). Germline loops: CDR1 MGHRA, CDR2 YSYEKL. Trimming took 0 bases from V and 7 from J, leaving 19 bases between them. The CDR3 has 17 residues. As DNA, the CDR3 is TGCGCCAGCAGCCAAGATACTCCCTTCACAGGGATTAATGAGCAGTTCTTC. It is translated as CASSQDTPFTGINEQFF.

The genes are TRBV27 and TRBJ2-7, with D hard to call. This CDR3 has 15 amino acids. With 0 bases removed from V and 0 bases from J, the gap between germline ends came to 9 bases. Germline V gene lookup returns CDR1 MNHEY and CDR2 SMNVEV (reference sequence). In DNA, the CDR3 is TGTGCCAGCAGTTTATCCCTGGGGTCCTCCTACGAGCAGTACTTC. It specifies CASSLSLGSSYEQYF.

This clonotype was detected only a few times. The CDR3 coding sequence is TGTGCAAGTCGCTTAGGGCAGACTAGCGGGAGTTTCGACGAGCAGTACTTC. Its translation: CASRLGQTSGSFDEQYF. The V and J genes are TRBV12-2 and TRBJ2-7; the table's D call TRBD2 went unverified against the DNA. TRBV12-2 is marked as a pseudogene. The CDR3 runs 17 residues.

The V call is TRBV7-9, the J call TRBJ1-2, with D maybe TRBD1 (6 bases). Between the trimmed V and J ends, which lost 0 bases and 2 bases, there was a span of 10 bases. The germline V gene has CDR1 SEHNR and CDR2 FQNEAQ (reference sequence). The CDR3 is 15 amino acids. This CDR3 is CASSLAGGTNYGYTF. The CDR3 DNA follows: TGTGCCAGCAGCTTAGCAGGTGGGACAAACTATGGCTACACCTTC. Together with reference TRBV7-9 and TRBJ1-2, the CDR3 gives the full variable domain: DTGVSQNPRHKITKRGQNVTFRCDPISEHNRLYWYRQTLGQGPEFLTYFQNEAQLEKSRLLSDRFSAERPKGSFSTLEIQRTEQGDSAMYLCASSLAGGTNYGYTFGSGTRLTVV.

This clonotype occurred a few times. The chain recombines TRBV7-9 with TRBJ2-7; TRBD1 or TRBD2 may be the D gene (5 bases each). The CDR3 totals 16 residues. Looked up from germline, CDR1 is SEHNR and CDR2 is FQNEAQ (reference sequence). The germline V and J ends were trimmed by 5 bases and 5 bases, with 22 bases remaining between them. CDR3 nucleotides: TGTGCCAGCAGCCCTACCTGGGACCCCCCACACCACGAGCAGTACTTC. It yields the protein CASSPTWDPPHHEQYF.

In its sample, this clonotype was seen many times. The chain has TRBV24-1 and TRBJ2-3; D gene unclear. Trimming took off 1 base at V and 4 bases at J, with 8 bases between the two ends. CDR1 KGHDR and CDR2 SFDVKD come from the germline V gene. The CDR3 contains 14 residues. The CDR3 bases are TGTGCCACCAGTGATTTAATGACGGCAGATACGCAGTATTTT. Its protein product is CATSDLMTADTQYF.

J is TRBJ2-7 and V is TRBV6-2 or TRBV6-3, with 8 bases fitting TRBD2. CDR3 length: 13 amino acids. Germline loops: CDR1 MNHEY, CDR2 SVGEGT. The ends lost 6 bases at V and 2 bases at J; junction bases unmatched: 3. Here the CDR3 reads CASRLAVAYEQYF. The CDR3 nucleotides read TGTGCCAGCAGACTAGCGGTTGCCTACGAGCAGTACTTC.

In this sample, this clonotype turned up many times. This rearrangement joins TRBV10-1 to TRBJ2-7; a weak D match, TRBD2 (7 bases). Trimming cost V 6 bases and J 3 bases, with 18 bases left between them. Per germline, CDR1 WNHNN and CDR2 SYGVQD (reference sequence). The CDR3 loop spans 15 amino acids. This CDR3 reads CASSSNREGFYEQYF. CDR3 DNA sequence: TGCGCCAGCAGCTCTAACAGGGAGGGATTCTACGAGCAGTACTTC.

This clonotype was detected many times. CDR3 region: CASSQDPRGNQPQHF. The DNA for the CDR3 is TGCGCCAGCAGCCAAGACCCCCGAGGAAATCAGCCCCAGCATTTT. The chain combines TRBV4-3 with TRBJ1-5; D call uncertain. Germline values: CDR1 LGHNA, CDR2 YSLEER. V was clipped by 0 bases and J by 4 bases, with 10 bases between them. This CDR3 contains 15 residues.

This clonotype was detected many times. CDR3 sequence (DNA): TGTGCCAGCAGCCGGACTAGCGGGAGCACCGGGGAGCTGTTTTTT. Amino acid sequence: CASSRTSGSTGELFF. The chain carries TRBV7-2 and TRBJ2-2, with 13 bases aligning to TRBD2. V lost 5 bases and J lost 4; bases outside the gene matches: 1. Per germline, CDR1 SGHTA and CDR2 FQGNSA. The CDR3 totals 15 residues.

In its sample, this clonotype was seen many times. The gene calls are TRBV7-6 and TRBJ2-2; possible D gene TRBD2, 5 bases. The CDR3 is 14 amino acids. V lost 5 bases and J lost 6, with 13 bases in between. CDR1 is SGHVS and CDR2 is FNYEAQ in the germline V gene. This CDR3 reads CASSNPLVAGELFF. Written as DNA, the CDR3 is TGTGCCAGCAGCAATCCACTAGTGGCCGGGGAGCTGTTTTTT.

The chain is built from TRBV5-1 and TRBJ2-3, with D perhaps TRBD1 (5 bases). Germline assignment: CDR1 SGHRS and CDR2 YFSETQ. The CDR3 is 16 residues long. V was clipped by 4 bases and J by 2 bases, with 17 bases between them. The CDR3 loop is CASSAESGSTTDTQYF. The CDR3 coding sequence is TGCGCCAGCAGCGCGGAATCAGGGTCGACCACAGATACGCAGTATTTT.

The rearrangement links TRBV6-6 to TRBJ2-1; 11 bases are shared with TRBD1. The germline V gene has CDR1 MNHNY and CDR2 SVGAGI (reference sequence). V shed 2 bases and J 7 bases; nucleotides not matched to a gene: 4. The CDR3 covers 15 residues. As DNA, the CDR3 is TGTGCCAGCAGTTACCGGACAGGGGGCAAAAATGAGCAGTTCTTC. Protein product: CASSYRTGGKNEQFF.

This clonotype was seen ten or more times. The J gene is TRBJ1-6, the V gene TRBV6-5, with D possibly TRBD1 on 6 matching bases. In germline, CDR1 is MNHEY, CDR2 SVGAGI. The CDR3 is made up of 14 amino acids. The ends were cut back, 6 bases at V and 14 bases at J, with 20 bases in the middle. CDR3 residues: CASSFRDIGRTLHF. The CDR3 DNA sequence: TGTGCCAGCAGCTTCCGGGACATTGGAAGAACCCTCCACTTT.

The rearrangement joins TRBV24-1 to TRBJ2-1, with D maybe TRBD1 (6 bases). The CDR3 length is 16 residues. Trimming pared 3 bases from V and 5 bases from J, leaving 16 bases between. From germline, CDR1 is KGHDR and CDR2 SFDVKD. CDR3 nucleotide sequence: TGTGCCACCAGTGATCCGCAGGGGACAACTAACAATGAGCAGTTCTTC. Protein sequence: CATSDPQGTTNNEQFF.

To note about this clonotype: A much larger clone is a single base away; this may be a read error. The V call is TRBV11-2, the J call TRBJ2-1; 7 nucleotides match TRBD1. The V and J ends lost 1 base and 12 bases, in that order; junction bases with no gene match: 9. The CDR3 extends over 14 amino acids. CDR1 is SGHAT and CDR2 is FQNNGV in the germline V gene. Here the CDR3 reads CASSLGGGAGVQFF. DNA of the CDR3: TGTGCCAGCAGCTTAGGAGGGGGCGCGGGCGTGCAGTTCTTC.

This clonotype appeared many times. The chain employs TRBV11-2 and TRBJ1-1; D is unclear. This CDR3 comprises 13 residues. CDR1 SGHAT and CDR2 FQNNGV come from the germline V gene. The V end lost 0 bases, the J end lost 3 bases, and 5 bases lay between the germline ends. The CDR3 coding sequence is TGTGCCAGCAGCTTAGACGGGTACACTGAAGCTTTCTTT. It codes for CASSLDGYTEAFF.

This clonotype has a count of ten or more. The V and J genes are TRBV24-1 and TRBJ2-2, with D perhaps matching TRBD1 (5 bases). The CDR3 runs 15 residues. Germline CDR1 and CDR2: KGHDR and SFDVKD. V was cut by 4 bases and J by 5 bases, with 13 bases left in between. The CDR3 bases are TGTGCCACCAGTGACCAGGGATCGGAGACCGGGGAGCTGTTTTTT. Its protein is CATSDQGSETGELFF.

Many counts were recorded for this clonotype. The CDR3 DNA reads as TGCGCCAGCAGCCAGCTTCCAACTGGGCGGGCCCGCACAGATACGCAGTATTTT. Translation: CASSQLPTGRARTDTQYF. J is TRBJ2-3 and V is TRBV4-3; D is perhaps TRBD2 (5 bases). This CDR3 region has 18 residues. Per germline, CDR1 LGHNA and CDR2 YSLEER. V was cut by 3 bases and J by 1 base, with 20 bases left in between.

This chain links TRBV21-1 with TRBJ2-7; the table's D call, TRBD2, was not checked against the DNA. TRBV21-1 has pseudogene status. The CDR3 spans 17 residues. The CDR3 sequence is CASSKSPMRRYSYEQYF. The CDR3 DNA is TGTGCCAGCAGCAAAAGTCCCATGAGACGGTACTCCTACGAGCAGTACTTC.

This clonotype came up a few times. CDR3 sequence reads: CASSLYYNEQFF. In DNA form, the CDR3 reads TGTGCCAGCAGCCTATACTACAATGAGCAGTTCTTC. The chain links TRBV2 to TRBJ2-1; D is unresolved. Germline CDR1 SNHLY, CDR2 FYNNEI. V gave up 6 bases and J gave up 3 bases, with 6 bases separating them. The CDR3 runs to 12 residues.

The genes are TRBV10-2 and TRBJ1-1; D is perhaps TRBD1 (6 bases). Trimming took 5 bases from V and 4 from J, leaving 14 bases between them. Germline lookup yields CDR1 WSHSY and CDR2 SAAADI. The CDR3 extends over 14 amino acids. CDR3 protein: CASSIEGVGTEAFF. The CDR3 DNA is TGCGCCAGCAGTATAGAGGGGGTAGGCACTGAAGCTTTCTTT.

The rearrangement joins TRBV7-2 to TRBJ2-7, with a possible D match to TRBD2 (6 bases). The CDR3 is 16 residues long. Per germline, CDR1 SGHTA and CDR2 FQGNSA. The ends were cut back, 5 bases at V and 0 bases at J, with 17 bases in the middle. The CDR3 protein is CASSPRRDHSSYEQYF. The CDR3 region has the DNA TGTGCCAGCAGCCCCCGGCGGGACCATAGCTCCTACGAGCAGTACTTC.

This clonotype was counted a few times. V and J are TRBV5-1 and TRBJ2-1; 7 nucleotides line up with TRBD2. Germline V gene lookup returns CDR1 SGHRS and CDR2 YFSETQ. The CDR3 is made up of 15 amino acids. V was pared by 4 bases and J by 0 bases, with 4 bases of the junction left unmatched. DNA for the CDR3: TGCGCCAGCAGCCGCCGGGACTACTCCTACAATGAGCAGTTCTTC. This gives the protein CASSRRDYSYNEQFF.

This clonotype was seen ten or more times. The chain has TRBV7-2 and TRBJ2-5; D might be TRBD2 (5 bases). There are 14 residues in the CDR3. V was clipped by 5 bases and J by 2 bases, with 12 bases between them. Germline-derived CDR1 and CDR2 are SGHTA and FQGNSA. CDR3 loop: CASSHNGGQETQYF. The CDR3 bases are TGTGCCAGCAGCCATAACGGCGGGCAAGAGACCCAGTACTTC.